Listed below are T cell receptor beta chains from one sample, sequenced in a study of prognosis after radiotherapy for stage I lung cancer. One entry per CDR3 protein, called by TCRdb with MiXCR from the multiplex PCR reads. The table shows 17,000 or so distinct CDR3 sequences, with roughly 28% occurring only once. Sample: PBMCs, taken before or after stereotactic body radiation therapy (not recorded which). These receptor sequences come from a donor of 50 years or more with non-small cell lung cancer. Both conserved end residues are part of each CDR3.

j_call v_call cdr3_aa
TRBJ2-3 TRBV9 CASSGGSLDTQYF
TRBJ2-3 TRBV11-2 CASRSIRPDFFTDTQYF
TRBJ2-3 TRBV4-3 CASSQGRDTQYF
TRBJ2-1 TRBV12-3/TRBV12-4 CASSLWGNNDQFF
TRBJ2-1 TRBV9 CASSFNNEQFF
TRBJ1-6 TRBV4-2 CASSRGQGAYSPLHF
TRBJ2-5 TRBV12-3/TRBV12-4 CASRREGPQETQYF
TRBJ1-5 TRBV2 CASSRTGDQPQHF
TRBJ1-4 TRBV4-2 CASSQDLLINEKLFF
TRBJ1-1 TRBV5-8 CASSPSNRATEAFF
TRBJ2-3 TRBV10-1 CASSDHLSTDTQYF
TRBJ2-7 TRBV20-1 CSASRSGLSYEQYF
TRBJ1-4 TRBV20-1 CSSGGAPNEKLFF
TRBJ1-2 TRBV2 CASSGFGRDNTF
TRBJ2-7 TRBV7-8 CASSLEGGHYEQYF
TRBJ2-5 TRBV5-6 CASSFSGIETQYF
TRBJ1-6 TRBV6-1 CVSSPRGGGWNSPLHF
TRBJ1-1 TRBV19 CASSPPTGMNTEAFF
TRBJ2-1 TRBV18 CASSPRVAGATQHEQFF
TRBJ2-1 TRBV6-9 CASSWTPLFNRTGKHWGFF
TRBJ1-2 TRBV2 CASRAGTGYGYTF
TRBJ2-1 TRBV10-3 CAISDRDRGSDEQFF
TRBJ2-3 TRBV7-2 CASSSNLGYSTDTQYF
TRBJ1-5 TRBV4-1 CASSQDAVGRYRDHSNQPQHF
TRBJ2-1 TRBV6-2/TRBV6-3 CASSDAGYNEQFF
TRBJ2-1 TRBV12-3/TRBV12-4 CASRPAGAGLRRQFF
TRBJ2-1 TRBV12-5 CASAPGREHNEQFF
TRBJ2-7 TRBV7-8 CASSPLTVSIGTYEQYF
TRBJ2-5 TRBV5-1 CASRPLWGQGARETQYF
TRBJ1-1 TRBV12-3/TRBV12-4 CASSLNVGTEAFF
TRBJ2-7 TRBV10-1 CASSESGQRRYEQYF
TRBJ2-3 TRBV28 CASSPSGTSGYTDTQYF